These 19 T cell receptor beta chains share one sample of origin, sequenced in a study of blood T cell repertoires in COVID-19. TCRdb's table, derived via immunoSEQ multiplex PCR, lists solely in-frame clones and lacks some. This table holds about 320,000 clones, roughly 85% found once. The source material was PBMCs or T cells enriched from blood (not recorded which). All receptors derive from a woman aged 25 to 39 who had been exposed to COVID-19.

The rearrangement joins TRBV6-5 to TRBJ2-2; 9 bases line up with TRBD1. The J segment lost 6 bases and the V segment lost 6 bases, leaving 8 bases of the junction unmatched. Germline CDR1 and CDR2: MNHEY and SVGAGI. The CDR3 length is 15 residues. This chain's CDR3 is CASRPGTGQAGELFF. DNA of the CDR3: TGTGCCAGCAGACCCGGGACAGGGCAGGCCGGGGAGCTGTTTTTT.

The chain carries TRBV4-1 and TRBJ2-7; 8 bases are shared with TRBD2. Germline V lookup: CDR1 MGHRA, CDR2 YSYEKL. Germline trimming cut 0 bases from V and 4 bases from J; bases unmatched to any gene: 5. The CDR3 is made up of 15 amino acids. CDR3 region: CASSQDSLAAYEQYF. In nucleotides, the CDR3 is TGCGCCAGCAGCCAAGATTCACTAGCGGCATACGAGCAGTACTTC.

This chain uses TRBV7-9 with TRBJ2-3, with 9 bases that match TRBD1. Trimming at V came to 3 bases and at J to 4 bases, leaving 5 bases not matched to a gene. The CDR3 spans 15 residues. Germline-derived CDR1 and CDR2 are SEHNR and FQNEAQ (reference sequence). The CDR3 DNA reads TGTGCCAGCAGCTTCCGGGACAGGGACCCAGATACGCAGTATTTT. Its protein product is CASSFRDRDPDTQYF.

The chain couples TRBV19 to TRBJ1-1; D gene ambiguous. The CDR3 sequence is 15 residues long. Trimming stripped 2 bases from V and 0 bases from J, with 10 bases between. Germline-derived CDR1 and CDR2 are LNHDA and SQIVND (reference sequence). This CDR3 reads CASSISLALNTEAFF. CDR3 coding DNA: TGTGCCAGTAGTATAAGTCTTGCGTTGAACACTGAAGCTTTCTTT.

This sequence joins TRBV19 and TRBJ2-1, with TRBD2 matching over 10 bases. There are 17 residues in the CDR3. Germline V gene sequence: CDR1 LNHDA, CDR2 SQIVND (reference sequence). The V segment lost 3 bases and the J segment 7 bases; nucleotides outside the gene matches: 12. The CDR3 protein is CASSILGLAASQNEQFF. The CDR3, as DNA: TGTGCCAGTAGTATCCTCGGACTAGCGGCCAGTCAGAATGAGCAGTTCTTC.

V and J are TRBV3-1 (or the pseudogene TRBV3-2) and TRBJ2-7; TRBD1 might be the D (6 bases). Trimming took off 0 bases at V and 5 bases at J, with 11 bases between the two ends. The germline V gene encodes CDR1 LGHDT and CDR2 YNNKEL (reference sequence). This CDR3 is 14 amino acids long. The CDR3 DNA is TGTGCCAGCAGCCAAGATACAGGGAGCGACGAGCAGTACTTC. It translates to CASSQDTGSDEQYF.

The chain has TRBV5-4 and TRBJ2-1; TRBD2 agrees at 10 bases. Germline assignment: CDR1 SGHNT and CDR2 YYREEE (reference sequence). This CDR3 region has 18 residues. Losses at the gene ends were 2 bases for V and 7 bases for J; bases not matched to a gene: 15. The CDR3 DNA sequence: TGTGCCAGCAGCTTTCCTAGCGGGGGTGTTGTTGGTTCTAATGAGCAGTTCTTC. It encodes CASSFPSGGVVGSNEQFF.

The V and J genes are TRBV3-1 (or the pseudogene TRBV3-2) and TRBJ2-5, with TRBD2 matching over 7 bases. V lost 5 bases and J lost 1; bases outside the gene matches: 4. CDR3 length: 14 residues. Germline CDR1 reads LGHDT; CDR2 reads YNNKEL (reference sequence). The chain's CDR3 is CASSLRLAQETQYF. CDR3 nucleotide sequence: TGTGCCAGCAGCTTGCGACTAGCCCAAGAGACCCAGTACTTC.

This chain joins TRBV27 and TRBJ2-2; 10 bases are shared with TRBD2. The V and J ends lost 6 bases and 4 bases, in that order; junction bases with no gene match: 11. Germline CDR1 and CDR2: MNHEY and SMNVEV (reference sequence). The CDR3 length is 17 residues. CDR3 nucleotides: TGTGCCAGCAGGGGGCGAGCGGGAGGGCCGGGCACCGGGGAGCTGTTTTTT. This translates into CASRGRAGGPGTGELFF.

The chain combines TRBV28 with TRBJ1-5, with TRBD1 matching 7 bases. Germline V gene sequence: CDR1 MDHEN, CDR2 SYDVKM. Unmatched junction bases numbered 5, after V lost 7 bases and J lost 5 bases. This CDR3 has 13 residues. The CDR3 here is CASTITGDQPQHF. DNA of the CDR3: TGTGCCAGCACCATAACAGGGGATCAGCCCCAGCATTTT.

V and J are TRBV6-5 and TRBJ1-1; 7 bases are a match to TRBD1. Per the germline V gene, CDR1 is MNHEY and CDR2 is SVGAGI. This CDR3 spans 15 amino acids. The J segment lost 4 bases and the V segment lost 4 bases, leaving 9 bases of the junction unmatched. The CDR3 spells CASSLGGQAVTEAFF. The DNA for the CDR3 is TGTGCCAGCAGTTTGGGAGGACAGGCTGTCACTGAAGCTTTCTTT.

The chain has TRBV27 and TRBJ1-2; unclear D gene. In germline, CDR1 is MNHEY, CDR2 SMNVEV (reference sequence). CDR3 size: 12 residues. Trimming pared 4 bases from V and 1 base from J, leaving 4 bases between. The CDR3 DNA is TGTGCCAGCAGTTCCAGTAACTATGGCTACACCTTC. It encodes CASSSSNYGYTF.

The V gene is TRBV19, the J gene TRBJ2-7; TRBD2 might be the D (5 bases). There are 14 residues in the CDR3. Germline assignment: CDR1 LNHDA and CDR2 SQIVND (reference sequence). Trimming cost V 6 bases and J 2 bases, with 14 bases left between them. DNA for the CDR3: TGTGCCAGTAGCCCCCGGGGTGGAGCCTACGAGCAGTACTTC. It translates to CASSPRGGAYEQYF.

This clone was recorded once. The chain carries TRBV4-1 and TRBJ1-2; D gene ambiguous. The CDR3 length is 14 residues. Between the trimmed V and J ends, which lost 0 bases and 1 base, there was a span of 6 bases. Looked up from germline, CDR1 is MGHRA and CDR2 is YSYEKL. The CDR3 region is CASSQDRVNYGYTF. DNA for the CDR3: TGCGCCAGCAGCCAAGATCGAGTTAACTATGGCTACACCTTC.

This chain connects TRBV18 to TRBJ1-1; D possibly corresponds to TRBD1 (6 bases). The CDR3 loop spans 16 amino acids. Trimming took off 6 bases at V and 4 bases at J, with 21 bases between the two ends. Germline V CDR1 and CDR2: KGHSH, LQKENI. This chain's CDR3 is CASSQSKTTGATEAFF. The CDR3 coding sequence is TGTGCCAGCTCGCAAAGTAAAACGACAGGAGCCACTGAAGCTTTCTTT.

This rearrangement joins TRBV27 to TRBJ1-1; possible D gene TRBD1, 5 bases. V was trimmed by 7 bases and J by 4 bases, leaving 16 bases between them. CDR1 MNHEY and CDR2 SMNVEV come from the germline V gene (reference sequence). This CDR3 has 14 residues. The CDR3 loop reads CASTRGGLFTEAFF. The CDR3 coding sequence is TGTGCCAGCACCCGGGGGGGGTTATTCACTGAAGCTTTCTTT.

This chain links TRBV9 with TRBJ2-1, with 9 bases aligning to TRBD1. V shed 0 bases, J shed 4 bases, and the junction held 2 bases outside the gene matches. The CDR3 extends over 15 amino acids. Per the germline V gene, CDR1 is SGDLS and CDR2 is YYNGEE. The CDR3 reads CASSVAGTGYNEQFF. The CDR3 DNA sequence: TGTGCCAGCAGCGTAGCAGGGACAGGGTACAATGAGCAGTTCTTC.

This clone was recorded only once. The rearrangement uses TRBV3-1 (or the pseudogene TRBV3-2) and TRBJ1-3, with a weak D call TRBD1 (6 bases). Germline values: CDR1 LGHDT, CDR2 YNNKEL (reference sequence). V gave up 6 bases and J gave up 6 bases, with 18 bases separating them. This CDR3 has 15 amino acids. CDR3 residues: CASSPRRGGENTIYF. The CDR3 region has the DNA TGTGCCAGCAGTCCAAGGAGGGGGGGCGAAAACACCATATATTTT.

The chain recombines TRBV11-3 with TRBJ2-3, with TRBD2 matching over 9 bases. Germline V gene lookup returns CDR1 SGHNT and CDR2 YENEEA. Trimming took 5 bases from V and 5 from J; bases not matched to a gene: 8. This CDR3 is 15 amino acids long. CDR3 protein: CASSPGGGAIDTQYF. The CDR3 DNA reads TGTGCCAGCAGCCCTGGCGGGGGGGCGATAGATACGCAGTATTTT.